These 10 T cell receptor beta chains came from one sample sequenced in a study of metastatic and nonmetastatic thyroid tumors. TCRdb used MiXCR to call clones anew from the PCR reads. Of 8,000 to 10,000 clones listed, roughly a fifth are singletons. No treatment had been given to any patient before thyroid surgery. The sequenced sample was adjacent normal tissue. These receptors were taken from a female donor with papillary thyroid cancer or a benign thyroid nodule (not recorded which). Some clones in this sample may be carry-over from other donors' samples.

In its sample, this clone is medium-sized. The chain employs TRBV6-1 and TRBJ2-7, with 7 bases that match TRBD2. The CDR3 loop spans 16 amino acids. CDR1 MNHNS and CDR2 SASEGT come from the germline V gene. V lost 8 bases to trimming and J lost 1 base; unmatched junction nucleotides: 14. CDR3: CASHPTPVGGSYEQYF. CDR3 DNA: TGTGCCAGCCATCCAACCCCGGTCGGGGGGTCCTACGAGCAGTACTTC.

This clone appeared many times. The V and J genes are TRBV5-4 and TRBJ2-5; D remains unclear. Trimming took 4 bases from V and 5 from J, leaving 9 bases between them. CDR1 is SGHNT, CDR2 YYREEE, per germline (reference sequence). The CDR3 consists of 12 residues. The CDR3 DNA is TGTGCCAGCAGCCGTTTCCAGGAGACCCAGTACTTC. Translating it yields CASSRFQETQYF.

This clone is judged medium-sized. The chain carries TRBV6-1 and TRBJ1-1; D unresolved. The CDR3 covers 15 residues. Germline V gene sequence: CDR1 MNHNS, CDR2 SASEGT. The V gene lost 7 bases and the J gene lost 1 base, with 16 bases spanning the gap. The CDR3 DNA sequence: TGTGCCAGCACCGACCTTAGGACGGAGAACACTGAAGCTTTCTTT. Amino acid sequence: CASTDLRTENTEAFF.

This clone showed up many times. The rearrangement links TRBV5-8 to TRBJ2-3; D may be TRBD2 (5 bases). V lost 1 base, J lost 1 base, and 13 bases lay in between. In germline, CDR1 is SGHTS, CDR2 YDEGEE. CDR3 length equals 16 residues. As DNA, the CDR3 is TGTGCCAGCAGCTTGCCCCCCCTAGCTGGCACAGATACGCAGTATTTT. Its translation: CASSLPPLAGTDTQYF.

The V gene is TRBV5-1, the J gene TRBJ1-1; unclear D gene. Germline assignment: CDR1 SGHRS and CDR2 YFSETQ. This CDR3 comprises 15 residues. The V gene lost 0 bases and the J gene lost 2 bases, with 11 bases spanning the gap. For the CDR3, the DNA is TGCGCCAGCAGCTTGGTTGGATGGGTCAACACTGAAGCTTTCTTT. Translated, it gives CASSLVGWVNTEAFF.

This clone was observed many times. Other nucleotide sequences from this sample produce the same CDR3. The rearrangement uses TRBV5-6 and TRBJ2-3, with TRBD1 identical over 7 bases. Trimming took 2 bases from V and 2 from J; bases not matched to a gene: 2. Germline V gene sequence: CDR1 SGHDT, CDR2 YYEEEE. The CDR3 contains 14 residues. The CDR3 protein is CASSLGTDTDTQYF. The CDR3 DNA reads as TGTGCCAGCAGCTTAGGGACAGACACAGATACGCAGTATTTT.

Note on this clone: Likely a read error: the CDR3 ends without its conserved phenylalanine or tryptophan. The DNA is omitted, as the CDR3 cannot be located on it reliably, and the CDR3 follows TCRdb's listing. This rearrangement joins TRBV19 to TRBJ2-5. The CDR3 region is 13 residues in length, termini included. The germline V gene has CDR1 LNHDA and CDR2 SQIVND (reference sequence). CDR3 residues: CASSIESWETQNC.

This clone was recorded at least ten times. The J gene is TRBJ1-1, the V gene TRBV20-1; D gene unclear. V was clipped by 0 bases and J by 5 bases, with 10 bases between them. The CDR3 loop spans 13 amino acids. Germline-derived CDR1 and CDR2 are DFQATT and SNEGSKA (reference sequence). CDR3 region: CSARELGETEAFF. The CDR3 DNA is TGCAGTGCTAGAGAATTGGGTGAAACTGAAGCTTTCTTT.

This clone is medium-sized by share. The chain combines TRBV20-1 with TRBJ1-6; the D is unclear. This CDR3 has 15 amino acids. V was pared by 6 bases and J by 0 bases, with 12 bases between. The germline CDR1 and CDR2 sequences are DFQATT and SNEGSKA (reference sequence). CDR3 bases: TGCAGTGCCAGTGGGCCGAGCTCCTATAATTCACCCCTCCACTTT. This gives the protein CSASGPSSYNSPLHF.

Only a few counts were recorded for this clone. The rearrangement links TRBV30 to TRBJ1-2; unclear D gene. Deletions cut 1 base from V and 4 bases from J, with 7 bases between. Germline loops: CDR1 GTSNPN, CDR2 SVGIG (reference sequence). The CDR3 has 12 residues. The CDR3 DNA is TGTGCCTGGAGTGGGCCGGGCTATGGCTACACCTTC. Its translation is CAWSGPGYGYTF. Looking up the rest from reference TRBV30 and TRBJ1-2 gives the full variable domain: SQTIHQWPATLVQPVGSPLSLECTVEGTSNPNLYWYRQAAGRGLQLLFYSVGIGQISSEVPQNLSASRPQDRQFILSSKKLLLSDSGFYLCAWSGPGYGYTFGSGTRLTVV.